This T cell receptor beta chain was captured by sequencing in a study of CD8+CD57+ T cells in acquired aplastic anemia. Findings and limits, study-wide: Controls did not differ significantly from patients in CD8+ Simpson's diversity.

Notes on this clonotype: The antigen is undetermined.

There are 16 residues in the CDR3. Germline assignment: CDR1 MDHEN and CDR2 SYDVKM. V lost 7 bases and J lost 5; bases outside the gene matches: 12. Patients included in sequencing had previously demonstrated CD8+CD57+ cell expansion by flow cytometry. Severe acquired aplastic anemia was present in every patient. Researchers used genomic DNA as the template to profile TCR beta VDJ and CDR3. TCRdb re-called the reads with MiXCR, one entry per CDR3 protein. The sample yields under 200,000 distinct CDR3 sequences, around half seen once. This sequence originates from a human donor with aplastic anemia. The rearrangement joins TRBV28 to TRBJ2-2, with TRBD2 identical over 8 bases. Sequenced: sorted CD4+, CD8+, or CD8+CD57+ T cells (not recorded which) from PBMCs. This chain's CDR3 is CASTQPGLGTTGELFF. CDR3 DNA: TGTGCCAGCACCCAGCCGGGACTAGGAACTACCGGGGAGCTGTTTTTT.